A single TCR beta chain is shown here with its context. Its specificity is not known. Looked up from germline, CDR1 is SGHKS and CDR2 is YYEKEE (reference sequence). CDR3 size: 15 residues. V shed 7 bases and J shed 1 base, with 16 bases lying between them. This sample was included in a study of beta chain features in type 1 diabetes. Study-wide findings and caveats: Researchers report that Type 1 diabetes patients had moderately but significantly shorter TCRB CDR3s across all four CD4+ subsets.

The isolated RNA, all of it, was reverse transcribed, so expressed TCRB transcripts were what got sequenced. This table comes from immunoSEQ multiplex PCR, and its TCRdb copy is limited to in-frame clones, with some not included. The table includes about 170,000 clones, around 7.9% detected once. The receptor was isolated from a man younger than 30 with type 1 diabetes. The sequenced sample consisted of central memory CD4+ T cells from blood. The chain joins TRBV5-5 to TRBJ2-3; tentative D call: TRBD1 (6 bases). CDR3 region: CASERTATRTDTQYF. The CDR3 region has the DNA TGTGCCAGCGAAAGGACAGCCACCCGCACAGATACGCAGTATTTT.